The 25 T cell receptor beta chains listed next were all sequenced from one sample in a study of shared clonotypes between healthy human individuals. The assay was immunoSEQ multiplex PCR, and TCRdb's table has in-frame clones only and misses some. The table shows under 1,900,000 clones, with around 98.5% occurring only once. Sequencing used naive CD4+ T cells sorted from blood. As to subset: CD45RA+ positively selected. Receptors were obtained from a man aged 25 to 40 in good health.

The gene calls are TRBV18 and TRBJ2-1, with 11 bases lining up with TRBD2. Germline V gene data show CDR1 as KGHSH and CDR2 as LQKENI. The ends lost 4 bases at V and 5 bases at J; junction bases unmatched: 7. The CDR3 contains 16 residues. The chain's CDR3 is CASSQTSGRPHNEQFF. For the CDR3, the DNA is TGTGCCAGCTCACAAACTAGCGGGAGACCTCACAATGAGCAGTTCTTC.

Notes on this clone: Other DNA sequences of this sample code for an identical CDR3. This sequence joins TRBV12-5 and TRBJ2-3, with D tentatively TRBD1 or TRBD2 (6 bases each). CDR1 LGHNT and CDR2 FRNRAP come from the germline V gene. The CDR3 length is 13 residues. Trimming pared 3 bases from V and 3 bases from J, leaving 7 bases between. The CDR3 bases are TGTGCTAGTGGTTTAGGGGGGACAGATACGCAGTATTTT. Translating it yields CASGLGGTDTQYF.

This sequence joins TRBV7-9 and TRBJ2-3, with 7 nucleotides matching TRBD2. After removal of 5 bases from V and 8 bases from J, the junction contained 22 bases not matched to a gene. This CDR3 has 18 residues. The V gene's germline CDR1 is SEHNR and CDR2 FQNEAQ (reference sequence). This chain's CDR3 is CASSPGPGGGPLQGTQYF. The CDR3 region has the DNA TGTGCCAGCAGCCCAGGGCCGGGGGGAGGGCCCCTTCAAGGTACGCAGTATTTT.

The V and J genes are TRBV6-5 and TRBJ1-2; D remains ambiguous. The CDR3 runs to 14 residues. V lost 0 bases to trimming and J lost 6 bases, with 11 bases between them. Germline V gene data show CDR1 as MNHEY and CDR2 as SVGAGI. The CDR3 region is CASSYSHGQHGYTF. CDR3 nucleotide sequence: TGTGCCAGCAGTTACTCACACGGGCAACATGGCTACACCTTC.

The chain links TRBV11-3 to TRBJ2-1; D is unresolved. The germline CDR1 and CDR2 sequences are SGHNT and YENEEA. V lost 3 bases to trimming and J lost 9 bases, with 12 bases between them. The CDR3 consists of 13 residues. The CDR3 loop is CASSLELSGEQFF. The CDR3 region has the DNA TGTGCCAGCAGCTTGGAGCTCTCGGGTGAGCAGTTCTTC.

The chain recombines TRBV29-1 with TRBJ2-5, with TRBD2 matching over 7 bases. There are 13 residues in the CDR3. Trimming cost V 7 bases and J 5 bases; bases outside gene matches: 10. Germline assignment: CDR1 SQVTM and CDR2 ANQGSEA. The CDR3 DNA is TGCAGCGCCGGGGGAGGGCTAGGGGAGACCCAGTACTTC. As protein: CSAGGGLGETQYF.

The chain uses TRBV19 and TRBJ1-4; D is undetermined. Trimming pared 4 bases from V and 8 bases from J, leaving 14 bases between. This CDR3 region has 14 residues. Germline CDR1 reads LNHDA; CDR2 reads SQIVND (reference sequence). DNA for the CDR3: TGTGCCAGTAGTAATACCGGGGAGGTCGAAAAACTGTTTTTT. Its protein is CASSNTGEVEKLFF.

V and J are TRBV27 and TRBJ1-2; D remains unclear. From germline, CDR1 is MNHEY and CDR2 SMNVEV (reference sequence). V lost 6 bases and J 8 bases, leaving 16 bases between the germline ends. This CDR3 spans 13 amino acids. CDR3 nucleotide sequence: TGTGCCAGCAGACCCTTAAAATACACGGGCTACACCTTC. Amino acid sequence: CASRPLKYTGYTF.

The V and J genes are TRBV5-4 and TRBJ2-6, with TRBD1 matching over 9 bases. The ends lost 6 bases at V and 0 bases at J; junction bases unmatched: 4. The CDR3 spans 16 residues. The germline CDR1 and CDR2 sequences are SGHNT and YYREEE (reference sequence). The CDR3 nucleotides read TGTGCCAGCACCGGGACAGGGTTCTCTGGGGCCAACGTCCTGACTTTC. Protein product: CASTGTGFSGANVLTF.

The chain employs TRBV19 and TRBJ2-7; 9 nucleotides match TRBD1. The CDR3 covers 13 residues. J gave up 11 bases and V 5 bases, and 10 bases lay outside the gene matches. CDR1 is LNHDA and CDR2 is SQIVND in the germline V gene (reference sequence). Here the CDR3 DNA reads TGTGCCAGTAGTTTTAGTACGGGACAGGGAGAGTACTTC. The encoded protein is CASSFSTGQGEYF.

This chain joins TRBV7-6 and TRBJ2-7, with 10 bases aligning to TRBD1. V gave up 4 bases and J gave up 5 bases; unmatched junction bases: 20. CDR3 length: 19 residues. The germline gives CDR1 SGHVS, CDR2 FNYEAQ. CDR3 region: CASSSAGTGVGLGKDEQYF. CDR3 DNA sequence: TGTGCCAGCAGCTCAGCGGGGACAGGGGTTGGACTAGGGAAGGACGAGCAGTACTTC.

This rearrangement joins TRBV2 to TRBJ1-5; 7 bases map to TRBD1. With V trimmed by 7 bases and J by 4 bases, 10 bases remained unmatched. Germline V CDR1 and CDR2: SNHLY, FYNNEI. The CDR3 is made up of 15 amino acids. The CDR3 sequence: CASMPRTGTNQPQHF. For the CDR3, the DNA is TGTGCCAGCATGCCCAGGACAGGTACAAATCAGCCCCAGCATTTT.

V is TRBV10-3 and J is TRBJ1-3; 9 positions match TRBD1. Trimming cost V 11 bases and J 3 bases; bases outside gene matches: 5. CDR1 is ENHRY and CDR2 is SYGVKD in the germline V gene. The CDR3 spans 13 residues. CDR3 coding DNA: TGTGCCTCACAGGGGGCAGGTGGAAACACCATATATTTT. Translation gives CASQGAGGNTIYF.

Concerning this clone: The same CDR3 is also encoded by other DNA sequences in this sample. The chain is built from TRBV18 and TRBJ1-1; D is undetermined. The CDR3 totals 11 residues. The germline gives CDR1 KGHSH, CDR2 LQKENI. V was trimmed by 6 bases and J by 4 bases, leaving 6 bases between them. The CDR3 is CASSLGTEAFF. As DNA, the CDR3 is TGTGCCAGCTCGCTAGGCACTGAAGCTTTCTTT.

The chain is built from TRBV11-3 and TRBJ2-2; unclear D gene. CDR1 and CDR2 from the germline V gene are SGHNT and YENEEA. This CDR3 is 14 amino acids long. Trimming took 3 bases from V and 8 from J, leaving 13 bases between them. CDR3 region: CASSLERAGGELFF. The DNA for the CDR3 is TGTGCCAGCAGCTTGGAACGGGCCGGTGGGGAGCTGTTTTTT.

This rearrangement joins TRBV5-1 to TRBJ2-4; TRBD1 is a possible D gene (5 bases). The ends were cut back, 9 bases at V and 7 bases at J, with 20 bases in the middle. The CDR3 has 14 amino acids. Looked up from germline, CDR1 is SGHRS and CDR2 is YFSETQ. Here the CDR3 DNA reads TGCGCCACCTCCCCCAGGGCAGGGATGAACATTCAGTACTTC. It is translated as CATSPRAGMNIQYF.

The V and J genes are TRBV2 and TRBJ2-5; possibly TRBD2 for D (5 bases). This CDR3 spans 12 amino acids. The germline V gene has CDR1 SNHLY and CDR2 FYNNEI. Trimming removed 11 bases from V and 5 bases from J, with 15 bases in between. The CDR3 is CAVSGAVETQYF. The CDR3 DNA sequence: TGTGCCGTTTCCGGAGCGGTGGAGACCCAGTACTTC. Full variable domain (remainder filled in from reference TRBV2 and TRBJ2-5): EPEVTQTPSHQVTQMGQEVILRCVPISNHLYFYWYRQILGQKVEFLVSFYNNEISEKSEIFDDQFSVERPDGSNFTLKIRSTKLEDSAMYFCAVSGAVETQYFGPGTRLLVL.

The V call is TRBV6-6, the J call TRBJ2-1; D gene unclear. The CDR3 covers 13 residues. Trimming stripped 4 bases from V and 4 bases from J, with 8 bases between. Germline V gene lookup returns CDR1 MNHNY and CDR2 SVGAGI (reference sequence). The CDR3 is CASSSTGYNEQFF. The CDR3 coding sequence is TGTGCCAGCAGTTCGACTGGTTACAATGAGCAGTTCTTC.

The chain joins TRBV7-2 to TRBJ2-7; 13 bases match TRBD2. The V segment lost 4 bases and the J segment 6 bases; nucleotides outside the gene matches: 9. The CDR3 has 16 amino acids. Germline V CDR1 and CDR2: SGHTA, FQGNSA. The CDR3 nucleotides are TGTGCCAGCAGCTCCCGGACTAGCGGGGGATCGAGCGAGCAGTACTTC. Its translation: CASSSRTSGGSSEQYF.

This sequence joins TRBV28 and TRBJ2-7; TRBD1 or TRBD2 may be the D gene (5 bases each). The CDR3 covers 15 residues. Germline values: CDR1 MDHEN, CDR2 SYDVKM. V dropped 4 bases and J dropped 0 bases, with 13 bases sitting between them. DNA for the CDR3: TGTGCCAGCAGTTCAAGGGGACGGAGCTCCTACGAGCAGTACTTC. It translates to CASSSRGRSSYEQYF.

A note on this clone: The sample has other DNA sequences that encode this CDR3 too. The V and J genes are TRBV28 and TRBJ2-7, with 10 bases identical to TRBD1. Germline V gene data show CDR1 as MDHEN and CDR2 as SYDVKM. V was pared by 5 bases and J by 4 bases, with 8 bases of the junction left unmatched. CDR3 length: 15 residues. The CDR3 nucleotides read TGTGCCAGCAGTACTCCGGGACAGGGGATTTACGAGCAGTACTTC. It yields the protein CASSTPGQGIYEQYF.

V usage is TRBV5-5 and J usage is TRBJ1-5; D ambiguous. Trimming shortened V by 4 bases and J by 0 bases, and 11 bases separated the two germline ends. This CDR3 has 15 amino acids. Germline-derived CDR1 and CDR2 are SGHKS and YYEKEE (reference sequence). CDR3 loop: CASSLRRHSNQPQHF. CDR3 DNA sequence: TGTGCCAGCAGCCTACGGAGGCATAGCAATCAGCCCCAGCATTTT.

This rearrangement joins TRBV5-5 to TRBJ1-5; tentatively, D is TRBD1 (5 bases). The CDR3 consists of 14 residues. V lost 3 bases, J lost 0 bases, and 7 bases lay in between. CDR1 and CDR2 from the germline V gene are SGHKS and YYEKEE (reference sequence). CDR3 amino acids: CASSSTVSNQPQHF. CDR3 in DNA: TGTGCCAGCAGCTCGACAGTTAGCAATCAGCCCCAGCATTTT.

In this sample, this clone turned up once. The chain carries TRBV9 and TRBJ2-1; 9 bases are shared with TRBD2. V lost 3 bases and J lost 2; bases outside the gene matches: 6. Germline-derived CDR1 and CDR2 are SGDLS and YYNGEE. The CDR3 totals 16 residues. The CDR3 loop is CASSDSGRQPYNEQFF. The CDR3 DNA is TGTGCCAGCAGCGATAGCGGGAGACAGCCCTACAATGAGCAGTTCTTC.

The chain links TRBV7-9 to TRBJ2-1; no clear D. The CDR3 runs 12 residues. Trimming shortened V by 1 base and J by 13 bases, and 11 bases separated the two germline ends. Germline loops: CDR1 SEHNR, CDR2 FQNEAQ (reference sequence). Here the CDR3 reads CASSLDVTPQFF. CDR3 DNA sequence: TGTGCCAGCAGCTTAGATGTAACCCCCCAGTTCTTC.